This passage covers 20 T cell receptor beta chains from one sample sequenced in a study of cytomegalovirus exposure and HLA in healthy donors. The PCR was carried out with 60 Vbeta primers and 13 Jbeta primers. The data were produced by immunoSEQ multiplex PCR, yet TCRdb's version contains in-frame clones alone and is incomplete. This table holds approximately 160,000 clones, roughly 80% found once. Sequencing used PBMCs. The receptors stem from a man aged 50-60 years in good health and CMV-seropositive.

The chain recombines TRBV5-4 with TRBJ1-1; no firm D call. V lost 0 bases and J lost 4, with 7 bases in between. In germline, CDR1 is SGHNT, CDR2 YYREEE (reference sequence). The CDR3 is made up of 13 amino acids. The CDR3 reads CASSLVRSTEAFF. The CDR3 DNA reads TGTGCCAGCAGCTTGGTTCGGTCCACTGAAGCTTTCTTT.

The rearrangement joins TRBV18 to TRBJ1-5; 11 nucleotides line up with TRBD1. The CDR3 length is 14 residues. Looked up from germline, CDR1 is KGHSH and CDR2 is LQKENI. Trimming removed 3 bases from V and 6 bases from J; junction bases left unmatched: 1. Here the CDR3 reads CASSPGTGGQPQHF. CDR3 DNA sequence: TGTGCCAGCTCACCCGGGACAGGGGGTCAGCCCCAGCATTTT.

This chain's CDR3 is CASSFRGQSTGELFF. The CDR3 DNA reads TGTGCCAGCAGCTTCCGTGGGCAGAGCACCGGGGAGCTGTTTTTT. V usage is TRBV7-3 and J usage is TRBJ2-2; D not resolved. This CDR3 contains 15 residues. V gave up 3 bases and J gave up 4 bases, with 12 bases separating them. The V gene's germline CDR1 is SGHTA and CDR2 FQGTGA.

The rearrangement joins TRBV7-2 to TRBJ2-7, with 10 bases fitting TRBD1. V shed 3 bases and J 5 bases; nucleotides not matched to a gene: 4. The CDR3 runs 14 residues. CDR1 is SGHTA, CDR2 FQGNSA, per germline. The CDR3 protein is CASSLDRGRNEQYF. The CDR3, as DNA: TGTGCCAGCAGCTTGGACAGGGGGAGAAACGAGCAGTACTTC.

CDR3 amino acids: CASSPGLSVWDTQYF. DNA for the CDR3: TGTGCCAGCTCACCGGGACTCTCGGTGTGGGATACGCAGTATTTT. The chain carries TRBV18 and TRBJ2-3; tentatively, D is TRBD2 (6 bases). Germline-derived CDR1 and CDR2 are KGHSH and LQKENI. Deletions cut 3 bases from V and 6 bases from J, with 16 bases between. The CDR3 has 15 amino acids.

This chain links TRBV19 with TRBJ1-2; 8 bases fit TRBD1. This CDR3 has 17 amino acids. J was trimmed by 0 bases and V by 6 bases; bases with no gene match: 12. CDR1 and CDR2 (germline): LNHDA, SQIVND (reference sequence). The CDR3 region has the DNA TGTGCCAGTAGCGACTTCGGGACAGGAAGGGCTAACTATGGCTACACCTTC. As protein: CASSDFGTGRANYGYTF.

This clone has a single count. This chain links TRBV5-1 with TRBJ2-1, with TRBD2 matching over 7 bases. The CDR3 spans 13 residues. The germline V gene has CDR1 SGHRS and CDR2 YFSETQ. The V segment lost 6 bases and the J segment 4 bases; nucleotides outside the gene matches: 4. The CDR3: CASKASGYNEQFF. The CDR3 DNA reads TGCGCCAGCAAGGCTAGCGGTTACAATGAGCAGTTCTTC. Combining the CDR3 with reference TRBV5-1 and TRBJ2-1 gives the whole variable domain KAGVTQTPRYLIKTRGQQVTLSCSPISGHRSVSWYQQTPGQGLQFLFEYFSETQRNKGNFPGRFSGRQFSNSRSEMNVSTLELGDSALYLCASKASGYNEQFFGPGTRLTVL.

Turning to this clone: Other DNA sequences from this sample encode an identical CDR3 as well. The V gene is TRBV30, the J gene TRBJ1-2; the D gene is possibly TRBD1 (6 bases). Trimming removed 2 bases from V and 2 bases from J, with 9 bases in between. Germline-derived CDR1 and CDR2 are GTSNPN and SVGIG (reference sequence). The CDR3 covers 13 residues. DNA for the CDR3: TGTGCCTGGAGTAGGGACACCAACTATGGCTACACCTTC. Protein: CAWSRDTNYGYTF.

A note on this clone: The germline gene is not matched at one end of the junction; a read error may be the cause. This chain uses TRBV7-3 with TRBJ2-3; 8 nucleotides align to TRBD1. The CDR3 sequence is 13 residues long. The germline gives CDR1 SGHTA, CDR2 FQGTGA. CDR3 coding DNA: TGTGTCAGCAGCCTGGGGACAGGCGATACGCAGTATTTT. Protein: CVSSLGTGDTQYF.

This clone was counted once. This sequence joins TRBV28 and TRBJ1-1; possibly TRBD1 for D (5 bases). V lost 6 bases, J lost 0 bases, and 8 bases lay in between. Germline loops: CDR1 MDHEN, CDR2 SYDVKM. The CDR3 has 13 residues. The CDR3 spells CASRGGLNTEAFF. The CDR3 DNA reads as TGTGCCAGCAGGGGGGGTTTGAACACTGAAGCTTTCTTT.

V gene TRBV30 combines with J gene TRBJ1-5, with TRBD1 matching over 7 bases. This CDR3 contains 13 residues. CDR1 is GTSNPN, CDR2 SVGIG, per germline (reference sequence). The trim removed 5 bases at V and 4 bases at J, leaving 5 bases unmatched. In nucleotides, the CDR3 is TGTGCCTGGGGCCAGGACAGGAATCAGCCCCAGCATTTT. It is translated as CAWGQDRNQPQHF.

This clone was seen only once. In nucleotides, the CDR3 is TGCACCAGCAGCCAAGATCATTGGGGGGGGGCCAAGAAGACCCAGTACTTC. This gives the protein CTSSQDHWGGAKKTQYF. The chain uses TRBV1 and TRBJ2-5; the D segment call TRBD2 is taken from the table without a DNA check. TRBV1 is a recognized pseudogene. The CDR3 has 17 amino acids.

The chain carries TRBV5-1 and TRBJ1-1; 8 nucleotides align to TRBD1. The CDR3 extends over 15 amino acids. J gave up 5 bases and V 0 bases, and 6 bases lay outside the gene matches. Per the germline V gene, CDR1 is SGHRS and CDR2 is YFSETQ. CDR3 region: CASSLAGGQGTEAFF. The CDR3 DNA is TGCGCCAGCAGCTTGGCAGGGGGCCAGGGGACTGAAGCTTTCTTT.

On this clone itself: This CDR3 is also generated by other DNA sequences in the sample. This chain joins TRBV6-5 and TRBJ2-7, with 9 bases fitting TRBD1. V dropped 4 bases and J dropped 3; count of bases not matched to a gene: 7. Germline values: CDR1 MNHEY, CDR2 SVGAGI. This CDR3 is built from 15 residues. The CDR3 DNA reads TGTGCCAGCAGTTCGCCGGGACAGGGAAGCTACGAGCAGTACTTC. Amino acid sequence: CASSSPGQGSYEQYF.

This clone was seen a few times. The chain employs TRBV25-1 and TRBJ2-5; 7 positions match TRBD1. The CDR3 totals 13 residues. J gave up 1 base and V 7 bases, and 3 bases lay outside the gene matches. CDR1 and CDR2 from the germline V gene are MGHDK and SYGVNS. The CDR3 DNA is TGTGCCAGCACCCCAGGGGGCCAAGAGACCCAGTACTTC. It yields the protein CASTPGGQETQYF.

The CDR3 loop reads CSVTRNTEAFF. CDR3 DNA sequence: TGCAGCGTTACACGGAACACTGAAGCTTTCTTT. This sequence joins TRBV29-1 and TRBJ1-1; no definite D call. V lost 5 bases and J lost 1, with 5 bases in between. The CDR3 has 11 amino acids. Germline CDR1 SQVTM, CDR2 ANQGSEA.

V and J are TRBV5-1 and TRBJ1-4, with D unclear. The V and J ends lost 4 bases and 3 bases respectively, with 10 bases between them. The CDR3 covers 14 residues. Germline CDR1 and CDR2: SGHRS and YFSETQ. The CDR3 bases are TGCGCCAGCAGCCCAGGTAGATCTAATGAAAAACTGTTTTTT. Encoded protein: CASSPGRSNEKLFF.

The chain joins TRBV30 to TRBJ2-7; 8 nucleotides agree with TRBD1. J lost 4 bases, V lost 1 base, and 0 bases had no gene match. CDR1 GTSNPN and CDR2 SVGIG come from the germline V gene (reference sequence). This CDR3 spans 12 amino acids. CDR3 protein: CAWSGTGYEQYF. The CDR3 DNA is TGTGCCTGGAGTGGGACAGGGTACGAGCAGTACTTC.

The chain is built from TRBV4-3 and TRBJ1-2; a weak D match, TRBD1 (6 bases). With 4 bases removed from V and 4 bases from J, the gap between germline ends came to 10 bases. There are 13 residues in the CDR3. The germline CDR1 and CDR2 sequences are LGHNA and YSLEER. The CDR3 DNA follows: TGCGCCAGCAGCCCAGGGGACGGCTATGGCTACACCTTC. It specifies CASSPGDGYGYTF.

Here the CDR3 reads CASSQGYGGSYNEQFF. The CDR3 nucleotides read TGTGCCAGCAGCCAAGGGTACGGGGGCTCCTACAATGAGCAGTTCTTC. The chain recombines TRBV14 with TRBJ2-1, with TRBD2 as a possible D gene (6 bases). The CDR3 consists of 16 residues. Germline values: CDR1 SGHDN, CDR2 FVKESK. Deletions cut 1 base from V and 0 bases from J, with 10 bases between.